These T cell receptor beta chains were read from a single sample in a study of shared clonotypes between healthy human individuals. TCRdb's table, derived via immunoSEQ multiplex PCR, lists solely in-frame clones and lacks some. Of roughly 1,100,000 clones listed, around 75% are singletons. The specimen sequenced was memory CD4+ T cells sorted from blood. Receptor source: a man younger than 30 in good health. Each CDR3 is given with its conserved first and last residue. Fields, in order: J gene, D gene, clone size, V gene, CDR3 DNA, CDR3 protein. D genes are given only for firm matches. Size values are once, few and many counts, or a class for expanded clones, and some rows have none.

>TRBJ1-5|-|-|TRBV6-5
TGTGCCAGCAGAAAAGGGACCGCTAGCAATCAGCCCCAGCATTTT
CASRKGTASNQPQHF
>TRBJ1-3|-|once|TRBV27
TGTGCCAGCAGTTTTGAGCCATCCGGAAACACCATATATTTT
CASSFEPSGNTIYF
>TRBJ1-6|TRBD1|-|TRBV5-1
TGCGCCAGCAGCTTGGATGGCAGGGGGACCCATTCACCCCTCCACTTT
CASSLDGRGTHSPLHF
>TRBJ2-3|-|few|TRBV4-3
TGCGCCAGCAGCCAAGATATCGGCAAAACAGATACGCAGTATTTT
CASSQDIGKTDTQYF
>TRBJ2-2|-|-|TRBV7-9
TGTGCCAGCAGCTTAAGCTTCCCCGGGGAGCTGTTTTTT
CASSLSFPGELFF
>TRBJ1-4|-|-|TRBV7-8
TGTGCCAGCAGCTTAAAAGGAGGCAGGGGTAATGAAAAACTGTTTTTT
CASSLKGGRGNEKLFF
>TRBJ2-1|TRBD1|few|TRBV4-3
TGCGCCAGCAGCCAACAGACAGGGGACAATGAGCAGTTCTTC
CASSQQTGDNEQFF
>TRBJ1-1|TRBD1|-|TRBV2
TGTGCCAGCAGTGACGAATTCAGGGGGGAAGCTTTCTTT
CASSDEFRGEAFF
>TRBJ1-1|-|few|TRBV28
TGTGCCAGCAGGGAACGACCCCTGAACACTGAAGCTTTCTTT
CASRERPLNTEAFF
>TRBJ2-7|-|-|TRBV5-6
TGTGCCAGCAGCTTGGGGCGGTGGGGTAGGGTGGGCTACGAGCAGTACTTC
CASSLGRWGRVGYEQYF
>TRBJ1-1|TRBD1|-|TRBV6-6
TGTGCCAGCAGCAACCGGGACAGGGCTGAAGCTTTCTTT
CASSNRDRAEAFF
>TRBJ2-5|-|-|TRBV2
TGTGCCAGCAGTAAAGGACAGAAAGAGACCCAGTACTTC
CASSKGQKETQYF
>TRBJ1-2|TRBD1|-|TRBV28
TGTGCCAGCAGCGAAATGGGGACAGCCAGGTGGGGCTACACCTTC
CASSEMGTARWGYTF
>TRBJ2-1|-|-|TRBV5-4
TGTGCCAGCAAACCCTCCCAAAACTCCTACAATGAGCAGTTCTTC
CASKPSQNSYNEQFF
>TRBJ1-5|TRBD1|-|TRBV2
TGTGCCAGCAGTGGGGAGACAGGGACACAGCCCCAGCATTTT
CASSGETGTQPQHF
>TRBJ1-1|-|-|TRBV18
TGTGCCAGCTCACCCCAGGGACCCGCCACTGAAGCTTTCTTT
CASSPQGPATEAFF
>TRBJ2-7|TRBD1|-|TRBV9
TGTGCCAGCAGCGGAACGACAGGGTCGGGTGAGCAGTACTTC
CASSGTTGSGEQYF
>TRBJ2-2|-|-|TRBV19
TGTGCCAGTAGTTCCGAGGGTACCGGGGAGCTGTTTTTT
CASSSEGTGELFF
>TRBJ2-1|TRBD1|once|TRBV18
TGTGCCAGCTCACCGATAGGGGGCGAAGGGCAGTTCTTC
CASSPIGGEGQFF
>TRBJ2-5|-|-|TRBV6-1
TGTGCCAGCGGCGGAGGCCAAGAGACCCAGTACTTC
CASGGGQETQYF
>TRBJ2-3|-|-|TRBV5-1
TGCGCCAGCAGCTTCGACCCGCGGGCAGATACGCAGTATTTT
CASSFDPRADTQYF
>TRBJ1-1|-|-|TRBV18
TGTGCCAGCTCACCCCTCCGGGGGAACACTGAAGCTTTCTTT
CASSPLRGNTEAFF
>TRBJ1-1|-|few|TRBV28
TGTGCCAGCAGTTTCCGTAACACTGAAGCTTTCTTT
CASSFRNTEAFF
>TRBJ2-7|TRBD1|few|TRBV28
TGTGCCAGCAGTTCCATCAGGGGGCGGAACGAGCAGTACTTC
CASSSIRGRNEQYF
>TRBJ2-1|TRBD1|few|TRBV5-4
TGTGCCAGCAGACTAGACAGGGGGAGCAATGAGCAGTTCTTC
CASRLDRGSNEQFF
>TRBJ2-3|TRBD1|-|TRBV5-1
TGCGCCAGCAGCTTGGGACAGGGGCGCACAGATACGCAGTATTTT
CASSLGQGRTDTQYF
>TRBJ2-5|-|-|TRBV4-3
TGCGCCAGCAGTCCTGAACTTAGCCAGATTGGGACCCAGTACTTC
CASSPELSQIGTQYF
>TRBJ1-5|-|-|TRBV10-3
TGTGCCATCAGTGAGTCGGAGATTAGCAATCAGCCCCAGCATTTT
CAISESEISNQPQHF
>TRBJ1-2|-|-|TRBV29-1
TGCAGCGTTGAATCGGCAGGGTTGGACTATGGCTACACCTTC
CSVESAGLDYGYTF
>TRBJ1-3|TRBD1|-|TRBV4-2
TGTGCCAGCAGCCAAGATGGGGGGCCACAGGGGAAGGGAAACACCATATATTTT
CASSQDGGPQGKGNTIYF
>TRBJ1-2|TRBD1|few|TRBV5-6
TGTGCCAGCAGCTTGGGTCGGACAGGAGGCTACACCTTC
CASSLGRTGGYTF
>TRBJ1-3|-|-|TRBV18
TGTGCCAGCTCACCGTCGTTGGAGGGGCGGTTATATTTT
CASSPSLEGRLYF
>TRBJ2-4|TRBD1|-|TRBV23-1
TGCGCCAGCAGTCGGGGCAGGGGGCTGAAGATAGCCAAAAACATTCAGTACTTC
CASSRGRGLKIAKNIQYF
>TRBJ2-1|-|once|TRBV5-1
TGCGCCAGCAGCCGAACAGGGTACCCCTACAATGAGCAGTTCTTC
CASSRTGYPYNEQFF
>TRBJ2-5|-|-|TRBV5-6
TGTGCCAGCAGCCCTCGAACGGAGACCCAGTACTTC
CASSPRTETQYF
>TRBJ2-7|TRBD1|-|TRBV5-4
TGTGCCAGCAGCCCGTCTGGGACAGGGTCCTACGAGCAGTACTTC
CASSPSGTGSYEQYF
>TRBJ1-3|TRBD1|-|TRBV18
TGTGCCAGCTCACCCGGGACAGGGGAAGCCTCTGGAAACACCATATATTTT
CASSPGTGEASGNTIYF
>TRBJ1-6|TRBD1|few|TRBV27
TGTGCCAGCAGTCACCGGGACAGGGGTTCACCCCTCCACTTT
CASSHRDRGSPLHF
>TRBJ1-4|-|-|TRBV28
TGTGCCAGCAGTACCTCAGCCGGGTCGAATGAAAAACTGTTTTTT
CASSTSAGSNEKLFF
>TRBJ1-4|-|-|TRBV11-2
TGTGCCAGCAGCTCCGGACAAGCCGCAACTAATGAAAAACTGTTTTTT
CASSSGQAATNEKLFF
>TRBJ1-2|-|-|TRBV18
TGTGCCAGCTCACCACCGAGCAGGGCGAAGGGCTACACCTTC
CASSPPSRAKGYTF
>TRBJ1-2|-|few|TRBV28
TGTGCCAGCAGCTCAGGACAGTTCTATGGCTACACCTTC
CASSSGQFYGYTF